This entry concerns a single T cell receptor beta chain. No antigen is known for it. One base away there is no much larger clone; base qualities are not given. This entry is derived from a study of T cell responses to AZD1222 COVID-19 vaccine (dated by TCRdb to about 2021). Broadly, across the study: A total of 230 to 250 trial participants underwent TCR sequencing, of whom roughly 210 had received two doses of AZD1222 and around 26 had received two doses of the MenACWY control vaccine. Trial participants were enrolled by age into subgroups of 18-55, 56-69 and 70-plus years, and around 140, 26 and 57 TCR-sequenced participants, respectively, were included in these subgroups. What the authors observed across the whole study: The 56-69-year group was small, and its depth increase did not reach significance, likely because of low power. Participants were mostly white British and included more females than males, and it was suggested by the authors that clonal diversity may have been underestimated. Spike-specific TCR breadth and depth rose significantly after two AZD1222 doses compared with day 0 and with MenACWY recipients. The whole spike protein was spanned by vaccine-associated CD4 TCRs, and dominant responses were seen in regions 160-218 and 743-854. Epitopes outside the regions mutated in the B.1.351 and B.1.1.7 variants were reportedly recognized by nearly half of the unique spike-specific TCRs. Because no samples from the day 14 peak response were available, repertoires could be characterized only after the peak T cell response. Conclusions about previously exposed vaccinees are limited, since just five to seven AZD1222 recipients were seropositive for SARS-CoV-2 at baseline.

The CDR3 regions of human TCRbeta chains were analyzed by immunosequencing. In the source study's methods: Repertoire TCRs were checked for matches against a reference library of SARS-CoV-2-specific TCRs that had been generated using the MIRA antigen-specificity platform. Breadth was defined as the fraction of unique TCRs that were SARS-CoV-2-associated, and depth was defined as the fraction of total T cells that were SARS-CoV-2-associated. Each spike-specific TCR was assigned to its reactive spike region and to a CD4 or CD8 class using the MIRA data. Log10-transformed breadth and depth values were compared by one-way ANOVA with Sidak's multiple comparisons tests. The table was pulled from immuneACCESS by TCRdb, which kept in-frame rearrangements only. Such tables lose some clones; where checked, under half of the loss comes from unresolved V genes, and the rest has no known cause. The V and J calls and clone size are taken from that table; D and trimming were inferred from the DNA. In all, the sample holds roughly 150,000 clones, and roughly 85% of those were seen once. Around 1% of the sample is in the top ten clones.

The time point label, as the study defines it: about 28 days (+/-7) after the second vaccine dose. AZD1222 recipients whose second dose came at about 4 weeks and those whose second dose came at about 12 weeks were combined into one group, since spike-specific TCR depth and breadth did not differ between the two schedules. The vaccinee samples were drawn from two UK trials, COV001 and COV002, one of which was a single-blind randomized controlled phase 2/3 trial testing AZD1222 (ChAdOx1 nCoV-19) in healthy adults. For TCRbeta chain sequencing, PBMC samples from trial participants were taken at day 0 and at day 28 after the second dose. Sequenced here: peripheral blood, sampled 28 days after the second AZD1222 dose. The sequence was collected from an adult who received the AZD1222 COVID-19 vaccine.

The CDR3 region has the sequence CASSPGDRGYEQYF. The nucleotides are TGTGCCAGCAGCCCAGGGGACAGGGGCTACGAGCAGTACTTC. The chain is assembled from TRBV9 and TRBJ2-7; TRBD1 aligns with 10 central bases. V loses 4 bases at its end and J loses 3 bases; junction bases beyond the gene matches: 4. From a lookup of the germline V gene, CDR1 and CDR2 are SGDLS and YYNGEE. There are 14 amino acids in the CDR3, from cysteine to phenylalanine inclusive. Here the CDR3 DNA is all that survives: 42 bases in frame from base 1.